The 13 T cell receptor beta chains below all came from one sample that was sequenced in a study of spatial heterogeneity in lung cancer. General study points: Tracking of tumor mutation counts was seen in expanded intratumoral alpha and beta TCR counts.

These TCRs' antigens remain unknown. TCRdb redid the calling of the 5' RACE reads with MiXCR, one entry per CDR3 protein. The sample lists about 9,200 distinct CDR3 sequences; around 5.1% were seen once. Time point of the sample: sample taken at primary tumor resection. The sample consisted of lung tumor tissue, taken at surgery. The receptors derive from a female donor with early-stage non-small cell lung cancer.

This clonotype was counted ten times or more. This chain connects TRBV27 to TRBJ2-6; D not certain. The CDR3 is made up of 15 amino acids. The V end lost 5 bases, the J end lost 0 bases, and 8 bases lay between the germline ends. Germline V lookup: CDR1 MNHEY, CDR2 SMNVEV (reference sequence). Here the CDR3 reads CASSPSFSGANVLTF. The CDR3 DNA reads TGTGCCAGCAGTCCGTCTTTCTCTGGGGCCAACGTCCTGACTTTC.

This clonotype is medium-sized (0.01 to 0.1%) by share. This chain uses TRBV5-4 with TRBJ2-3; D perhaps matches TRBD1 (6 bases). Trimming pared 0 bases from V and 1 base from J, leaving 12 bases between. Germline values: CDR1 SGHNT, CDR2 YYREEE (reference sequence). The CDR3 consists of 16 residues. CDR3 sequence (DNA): TGTGCCAGCAGCTTGGGGGCCTCAGGGGGCACAGATACGCAGTATTTT. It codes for CASSLGASGGTDTQYF.

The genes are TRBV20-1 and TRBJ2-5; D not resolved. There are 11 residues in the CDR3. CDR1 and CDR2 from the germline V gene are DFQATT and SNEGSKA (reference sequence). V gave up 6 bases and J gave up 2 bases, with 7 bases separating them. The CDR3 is CSATKQETQYF. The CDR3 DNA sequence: TGCAGTGCGACAAAACAAGAGACCCAGTACTTC.

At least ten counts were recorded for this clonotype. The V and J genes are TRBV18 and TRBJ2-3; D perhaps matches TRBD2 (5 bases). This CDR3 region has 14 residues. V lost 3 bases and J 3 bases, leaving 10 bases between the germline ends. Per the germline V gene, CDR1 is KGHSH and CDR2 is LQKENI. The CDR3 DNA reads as TGTGCCAGCTCACCGGGGTCGGGAACAGATACGCAGTATTTT. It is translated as CASSPGSGTDTQYF.

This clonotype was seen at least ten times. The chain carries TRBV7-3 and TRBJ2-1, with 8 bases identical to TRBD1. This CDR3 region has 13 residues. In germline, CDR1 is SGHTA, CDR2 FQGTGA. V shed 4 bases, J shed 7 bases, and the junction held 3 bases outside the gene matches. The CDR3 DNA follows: TGTGCCAGCAGCTACTGGACAGGGAATGAGCAGTTCTTC. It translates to CASSYWTGNEQFF.

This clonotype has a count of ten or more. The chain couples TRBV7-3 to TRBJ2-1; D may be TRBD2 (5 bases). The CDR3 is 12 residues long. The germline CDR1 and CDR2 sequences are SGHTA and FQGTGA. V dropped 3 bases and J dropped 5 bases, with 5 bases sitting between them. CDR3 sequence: CASSLGDNEQFF. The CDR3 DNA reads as TGTGCCAGCAGCTTGGGAGACAATGAGCAGTTCTTC.

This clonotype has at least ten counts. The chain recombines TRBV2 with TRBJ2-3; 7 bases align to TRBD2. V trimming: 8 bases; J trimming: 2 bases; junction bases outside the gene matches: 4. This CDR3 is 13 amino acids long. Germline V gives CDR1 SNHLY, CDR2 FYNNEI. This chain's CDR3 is CASYGGYTDTQYF. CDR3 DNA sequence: TGTGCCAGCTACGGGGGGTACACAGATACGCAGTATTTT. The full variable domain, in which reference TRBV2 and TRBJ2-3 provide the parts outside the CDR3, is EPEVTQTPSHQVTQMGQEVILRCVPISNHLYFYWYRQILGQKVEFLVSFYNNEISEKSEIFDDQFSVERPDGSNFTLKIRSTKLEDSAMYFCASYGGYTDTQYFGPGTRLTVL.

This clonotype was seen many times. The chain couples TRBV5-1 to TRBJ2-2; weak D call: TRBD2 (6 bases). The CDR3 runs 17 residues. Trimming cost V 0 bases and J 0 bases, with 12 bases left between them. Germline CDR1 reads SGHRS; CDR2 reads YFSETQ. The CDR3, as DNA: TGCGCCAGCAGCTTGGCCAGTCGGGGGACGAACACCGGGGAGCTGTTTTTT. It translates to CASSLASRGTNTGELFF.

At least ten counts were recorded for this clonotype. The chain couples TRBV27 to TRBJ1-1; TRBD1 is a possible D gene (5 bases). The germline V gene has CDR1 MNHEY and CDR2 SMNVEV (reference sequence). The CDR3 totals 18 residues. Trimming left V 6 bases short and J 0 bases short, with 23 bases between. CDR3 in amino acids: CASRPLNFRGRLNTEAFF. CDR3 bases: TGTGCCAGCAGGCCCTTAAACTTTCGGGGCAGATTGAACACTGAAGCTTTCTTT.

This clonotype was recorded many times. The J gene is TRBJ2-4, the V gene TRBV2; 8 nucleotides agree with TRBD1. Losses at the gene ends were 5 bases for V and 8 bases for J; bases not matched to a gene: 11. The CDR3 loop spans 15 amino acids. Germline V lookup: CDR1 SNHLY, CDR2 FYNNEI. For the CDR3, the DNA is TGTGCCAGCAGTCCCGGAACAGGGGGTATGGACATTCAGTACTTC. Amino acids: CASSPGTGGMDIQYF. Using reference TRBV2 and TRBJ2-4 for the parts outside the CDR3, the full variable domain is EPEVTQTPSHQVTQMGQEVILRCVPISNHLYFYWYRQILGQKVEFLVSFYNNEISEKSEIFDDQFSVERPDGSNFTLKIRSTKLEDSAMYFCASSPGTGGMDIQYFGAGTRLSVL.

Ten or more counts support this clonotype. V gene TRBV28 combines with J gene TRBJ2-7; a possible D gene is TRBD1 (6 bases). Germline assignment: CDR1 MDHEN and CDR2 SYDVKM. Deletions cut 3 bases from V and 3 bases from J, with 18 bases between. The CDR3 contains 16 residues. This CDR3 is CASSFWTVFLHYEQYF. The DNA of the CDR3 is TGTGCCAGCAGTTTCTGGACAGTCTTCCTTCACTACGAGCAGTACTTC.

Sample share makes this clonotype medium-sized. CDR3 sequence reads: CASSLTGRDTEAFF. For the CDR3, the DNA is TGTGCCAGCAGCTTAACGGGCAGGGACACTGAAGCTTTCTTT. The V gene is TRBV7-3, the J gene TRBJ1-1; D might be TRBD1 (5 bases). The V and J ends lost 0 bases and 3 bases respectively, with 8 bases between them. The CDR3 sequence is 14 residues long. Per the germline V gene, CDR1 is SGHTA and CDR2 is FQGTGA.

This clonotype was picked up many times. The CDR3 sequence: CASSSDWGQGDYEQYF. The DNA for the CDR3 is TGTGCCAGCAGCTCGGATTGGGGACAGGGGGACTACGAGCAGTACTTC. The J gene is TRBJ2-7, the V gene TRBV7-9; 11 nucleotides line up with TRBD1. Germline-derived CDR1 and CDR2 are SEHNR and FQNEAQ (reference sequence). V shed 4 bases, J shed 3 bases, and the junction held 8 bases outside the gene matches. The CDR3 spans 16 residues.